Listed below are T cell receptor beta chains from one sample, sequenced in a study of beta chain features in type 1 diabetes. Profiled with immunoSEQ multiplex PCR; TCRdb holds only in-frame clones, not every one. The sample holds 300,000 to 350,000 clones, about 15% seen once. The sample comprised central memory CD4+ T cells from blood. Receptor source: a man aged 30-40 years in good health. The CDR3 runs from the conserved cysteine through the conserved F or W. A D gene is named only where the DNA matches it firmly. Rows may omit the clone size; those that give it use once, few, many or a size class.

V gene,D gene,clone size,J gene,CDR3 protein,CDR3 DNA
TRBV4-2,TRBD1,few,TRBJ1-5,CASSLTGRENQPQHF,TGTGCCAGCAGCTTGACAGGGAGGGAAAATCAGCCCCAGCATTTT
TRBV5-1,.,.,TRBJ2-5,CASSSGDGETQYF,TGCGCCAGCAGCTCAGGGGATGGGGAGACCCAGTACTTC
TRBV19,TRBD1,few,TRBJ2-3,CASSKTGTQYF,TGTGCCAGTAGTAAGACAGGGACGCAGTATTTT
TRBV9,.,few,TRBJ1-5,CASSVFPRDQPQHF,TGTGCCAGCAGCGTATTCCCTCGGGATCAGCCCCAGCATTTT
TRBV30,.,.,TRBJ2-2,CAGTLGGVYTGELFF,TGTGCCGGGACCTTGGGGGGAGTCTACACCGGGGAGCTGTTTTTT
TRBV18,.,.,TRBJ2-1,CASSPYPTAGSNEQFF,TGTGCCAGCTCACCATACCCCACGGCGGGGAGTAATGAGCAGTTCTTC
TRBV28,.,many,TRBJ1-1,CASSLKNTEAFF,TGTGCCAGCAGTTTGAAGAACACTGAAGCTTTCTTT
TRBV5-4,TRBD1,.,TRBJ1-2,CASSFTGTGFDYGYTF,TGTGCCAGCAGCTTTACCGGGACAGGGTTTGACTATGGCTACACCTTC
TRBV4-2,.,.,TRBJ1-1,CASSARRDSSDTEAFF,TGTGCCAGCAGCGCCAGGCGTGACAGCTCTGACACTGAAGCTTTCTTT
TRBV30,TRBD1,few,TRBJ2-3,CAWTPGTGTTDTQYF,TGTGCCTGGACTCCCGGGACAGGGACCACAGATACGCAGTATTTT
TRBV21-1,.,few,TRBJ1-5,CASSKPPKEPRGQPQHF,TGTGCCAGCAGCAAACCTCCTAAAGAGCCCCGGGGACAGCCCCAGCATTTT
TRBV7-9,TRBD1,.,TRBJ2-7,CASSQNPTGLYEQYF,TGCGCCAGCAGCCAGAACCCGACAGGGTTATACGAGCAGTACTTC
TRBV4-1,.,few,TRBJ2-3,CASSQAPLRETDTQYF,TGCGCCAGCAGCCAAGCCCCCCTGCGAGAGACAGATACGCAGTATTTT
TRBV13,.,.,TRBJ1-3,CASSSASSGNTIYF,TGTGCCAGCAGCTCCGCGTCCTCTGGAAACACCATATATTTT
TRBV5-1,TRBD1,.,TRBJ2-5,CASNYRGGQETQYF,TGCGCCAGCAACTACAGGGGCGGACAAGAGACCCAGTACTTC
TRBV7-2,.,many,TRBJ1-2,CASSLTGLHGYTF,TGTGCCAGCAGCCTTACAGGGTTGCATGGCTACACCTTC
TRBV7-2,TRBD2,.,TRBJ2-3,CASSLALGTSGTSTDTQYF,TGTGCCAGCAGCTTAGCGCTAGGGACTAGCGGGACTAGCACAGATACGCAGTATTTT
TRBV5-4,.,few,TRBJ2-1,CASSLKTMTNNEQFF,TGTGCCAGCAGCTTGAAGACCATGACCAACAATGAGCAGTTCTTC
TRBV5-1,TRBD1,many,TRBJ1-4,CASSSDRVEEKLFF,TGCGCCAGCAGCTCTGACAGGGTTGAGGAAAAACTGTTTTTT
TRBV7-2,.,.,TRBJ2-5,CASSPRRGETQYF,TGTGCCAGCAGCCCGAGACGCGGGGAGACCCAGTACTTC